These 7 T cell receptor beta chains were all obtained from the same sample, sequenced in a study of blood T cell repertoires in COVID-19. TCRdb keeps only in-frame clones here, not all; method: immunoSEQ multiplex PCR. The sample yields about 240,000 clones, around 81% seen once. The sample taken for sequencing was peripheral blood. These receptor sequences come from a woman of 80 years or more with COVID-19, enrolled during active disease.

V and J are TRBV18 and TRBJ2-5, with D maybe TRBD2 (6 bases). V gave up 2 bases and J gave up 5 bases, with 15 bases separating them. The CDR3 length is 15 residues. Looked up from germline, CDR1 is KGHSH and CDR2 is LQKENI. This CDR3 is CASSPITPGSETQYF. The CDR3 nucleotides read TGTGCCAGCTCACCAATCACCCCCGGGAGCGAGACCCAGTACTTC.

The chain employs TRBV7-8 and TRBJ1-2; 8 bases align to TRBD1. Losses at the gene ends were 1 base for V and 2 bases for J; bases not matched to a gene: 9. Germline V lookup: CDR1 SGHVS, CDR2 FQNEAQ. This CDR3 spans 17 amino acids. This CDR3 reads CASSLVAGTGGNYGYTF. For the CDR3, the DNA is TGTGCCAGCAGCTTAGTCGCAGGGACAGGAGGGAACTATGGCTACACCTTC.

This chain connects TRBV3-1 (or the pseudogene TRBV3-2) to TRBJ2-7; 7 positions match TRBD1. Trimming took 1 base from V and 7 from J; bases not matched to a gene: 7. Germline V CDR1 and CDR2: LGHDT, YNNKEL (reference sequence). The CDR3 runs to 14 residues. This CDR3 reads CASSQAGTAVEQYF. The CDR3 DNA follows: TGTGCCAGCAGCCAAGCCGGGACAGCTGTTGAGCAGTACTTC.

The gene calls are TRBV5-5 and TRBJ1-2, with D tentatively TRBD1 (6 bases). CDR1 is SGHKS, CDR2 YYEKEE, per germline (reference sequence). The CDR3 contains 15 residues. With 0 bases removed from V and 4 bases from J, the gap between germline ends came to 13 bases. As DNA, the CDR3 is TGTGCCAGCAGCTTGGGCTCGGGGGGCGTCTATGGCTACACCTTC. It specifies CASSLGSGGVYGYTF.

The rearrangement joins TRBV7-9 to TRBJ1-2, with D unclear. The V end lost 0 bases, the J end lost 4 bases, and 12 bases lay between the germline ends. The CDR3 consists of 15 residues. Germline V gene lookup returns CDR1 SEHNR and CDR2 FQNEAQ (reference sequence). The CDR3 sequence is CASSLAQERAYGYTF. The CDR3 DNA reads TGTGCCAGCAGCTTAGCGCAAGAGAGGGCCTATGGCTACACCTTC.

This rearrangement joins TRBV18 to TRBJ1-4; D is unclear. Trimming removed 3 bases at V and 5 bases at J, with 13 bases between. Germline CDR1 is KGHSH and CDR2 is LQKENI. CDR3 length: 15 residues. CDR3 in amino acids: CASSPSGGGNEKLFF. The CDR3 bases are TGTGCCAGCTCACCCTCTGGAGGCGGAAATGAAAAACTGTTTTTT.

The chain couples TRBV28 to TRBJ1-1; D is unclear. CDR1 is MDHEN and CDR2 is SYDVKM in the germline V gene. Trimming pared 4 bases from V and 3 bases from J, leaving 12 bases between. This CDR3 region has 14 residues. CDR3 region: CASSSPLGDTEAFF. The CDR3 nucleotides are TGTGCCAGCAGTTCCCCCCTCGGGGACACTGAAGCTTTCTTT. Full variable domain (outside the CDR3, taken from reference TRBV28 and TRBJ1-1): DVKVTQSSRYLVKRTGEKVFLECVQDMDHENMFWYRQDPGLGLRLIYFSYDVKMKEKGDIPEGYSVSREKKERFSLILESASTNQTSMYLCASSSPLGDTEAFFGQGTRLTVV.